A single sample is the source of the 17 T cell receptor beta chains below, sequenced in a study of post-analysis software for immune sequencing data. Included in the TCR beta cDNA libraries were unique molecular identifiers. One entry per CDR3 protein results from TCRdb running MiXCR on the PCR reads. The sample lists 750,000 to 950,000 distinct CDR3 sequences; about 50% were seen once. Study-level findings and limits: Patients showed TRBV5-6, TRBV5-1 and TRBV20-1 among five TRBV segments more frequent than in controls.

No antigen is known for these receptors. Input material: blood. The receptors derive from a girl under 18 with multiple sclerosis.

The chain couples TRBV5-6 to TRBJ1-1, with D unclear. The germline CDR1 and CDR2 sequences are SGHDT and YYEEEE. The CDR3 covers 13 residues. V lost 4 bases and J lost 1, with 8 bases in between. The CDR3 region is CASSPDPNTEAFF. CDR3 nucleotide sequence: TGTGCCAGCAGCCCGGACCCGAACACTGAAGCTTTCTTT.

This clonotype has more than one count but fewer than ten. The V and J genes are TRBV27 and TRBJ2-5; D may match TRBD1 or TRBD2 (6 bases each). Trimming pared 1 base from V and 0 bases from J, leaving 18 bases between. The CDR3 runs 18 residues. Germline lookup yields CDR1 MNHEY and CDR2 SMNVEV (reference sequence). Here the CDR3 DNA reads TGTGCCAGCAGTTTATTCAGCGTGCCGGGGGCCTACCAAGAGACCCAGTACTTC. Its protein is CASSLFSVPGAYQETQYF.

This clonotype has a single count. Its ends do not fully match the called genes, so a read error is possible. The rearrangement joins TRBV10-3 to TRBJ1-1; tentative D call: TRBD1 (6 bases). CDR3 size: 15 residues. From germline, CDR1 is ENHRY and CDR2 SYGVKD. The DNA for the CDR3 is TGTGCCACACAACAGGGACTAGTGATGAACACTGAGGCTTTCTTT. Protein sequence: CATQQGLVMNTEAFF.

The chain is built from TRBV2 and TRBJ2-4, with 7 bases fitting TRBD2. This CDR3 comprises 14 residues. The V gene end was trimmed by 5 bases and the J gene end by 13 bases; junction bases not matched to a gene: 14. The germline CDR1 and CDR2 sequences are SNHLY and FYNNEI. The CDR3 sequence: CASSFLAEIQKQYF. The CDR3 region has the DNA TGTGCCAGCAGTTTTCTAGCGGAGATACAGAAGCAGTACTTC. Complete variable domain (other parts from reference TRBV2 and TRBJ2-4): EPEVTQTPSHQVTQMGQEVILRCVPISNHLYFYWYRQILGQKVEFLVSFYNNEISEKSEIFDDQFSVERPDGSNFTLKIRSTKLEDSAMYFCASSFLAEIQKQYFGAGTRLSVL.

This clonotype is a singleton in its sample. The rearrangement joins TRBV20-1 to TRBJ2-3; 10 nucleotides match TRBD2. V was pared by 0 bases and J by 3 bases, with 6 bases of the junction left unmatched. Germline values: CDR1 DFQATT, CDR2 SNEGSKA (reference sequence). CDR3 length: 16 amino acids. The CDR3 spells CSARDFLAGDTDTQYF. In nucleotides, the CDR3 is TGCAGTGCTAGAGATTTTCTAGCGGGAGATACAGATACGCAGTATTTT.

In its sample, this clonotype was seen many times. The junction shows a germline mismatch at one end, possibly a read error. The V gene is TRBV5-1, the J gene TRBJ2-5; D may be TRBD2 (6 bases). Germline CDR1 SGHRS, CDR2 YFSETQ. The CDR3 consists of 13 residues. Written as DNA, the CDR3 is TGTGCCAGCAGCTTACTGGGGGGAGAGACCCAGTACTTC. This codes for CASSLLGGETQYF.

The genes are TRBV7-3 and TRBJ2-7, with D perhaps assigned TRBD1 or TRBD2 (6 bases each). In germline, CDR1 is SGHTA, CDR2 FQGTGA. This CDR3 spans 14 amino acids. V dropped 2 bases and J dropped 6 bases, with 14 bases sitting between them. The CDR3 loop reads CASSLYAGEAEQYF. DNA for the CDR3: TGTGCCAGCAGCTTATATGCAGGGGAGGCCGAGCAGTACTTC. Full variable domain (remainder filled in from reference TRBV7-3 and TRBJ2-7): GAGVSQTPSNKVTEKGKYVELRCDPISGHTALYWYRQSLGQGPEFLIYFQGTGAADDSGLPNDRFFAVRPEGSVSTLKIQRTERGDSAVYLCASSLYAGEAEQYFGPGTRLTVT.

This clonotype was detected only a few times. The V and J genes are TRBV29-1 and TRBJ1-4; weak D call: TRBD1 (6 bases). Deletions cut 8 bases from V and 0 bases from J, with 22 bases between. Per the germline V gene, CDR1 is SQVTM and CDR2 is ANQGSEA. The CDR3 has 17 amino acids. CDR3 residues: CSIRGRTAESTNEKLFF. The CDR3 DNA reads as TGCAGCATCCGAGGGCGGACAGCCGAGTCAACTAATGAAAAACTGTTTTTT.

V and J are TRBV5-1 and TRBJ1-2, with D unresolved. The ends were cut back, 0 bases at V and 0 bases at J, with 12 bases in the middle. Germline CDR1 reads SGHRS; CDR2 reads YFSETQ. The CDR3 is 16 amino acids. As DNA, the CDR3 is TGCGCCAGCAGCTTGGGGGCCATTCTGCCTAACTATGGCTACACCTTC. Translated, it gives CASSLGAILPNYGYTF.

This clonotype came up a few times. V is TRBV7-9 and J is TRBJ2-3; unclear D gene. The V gene's germline CDR1 is SEHNR and CDR2 FQNEAQ (reference sequence). Deletions cut 5 bases from V and 9 bases from J, with 9 bases between. The CDR3 is 11 amino acids. CDR3 DNA sequence: TGTGCCAGCAGCCAGGCAGGAACGCAGTATTTT. It is translated as CASSQAGTQYF.

The chain employs TRBV13 and TRBJ1-2; no clear D. With 0 bases removed from V and 5 bases from J, the gap between germline ends came to 13 bases. Germline CDR1 reads PRHDT; CDR2 reads FYEKMQ (reference sequence). The CDR3 loop spans 15 amino acids. Here the CDR3 reads CASSLGGPERYGYTF. The CDR3 DNA follows: TGTGCCAGCAGCTTAGGGGGTCCCGAGAGGTATGGCTACACCTTC.

A few counts support this clonotype. The rearrangement joins TRBV6-5 to TRBJ2-7, with D perhaps TRBD1 (5 bases). Germline V gene lookup returns CDR1 MNHEY and CDR2 SVGAGI. This CDR3 contains 14 residues. V was shortened by 2 bases and J by 3 bases, with 11 bases between the two germline ends. CDR3 in DNA: TGTGCCAGCAGTTACCGGCCAGGGATCTACGAGCAGTACTTC. It yields the protein CASSYRPGIYEQYF.

V usage is TRBV6-5 and J usage is TRBJ2-7; 8 bases agree with TRBD1. With 6 bases clipped from V and 3 bases from J, the junction kept 7 bases outside the gene matches. There are 14 residues in the CDR3. Germline CDR1 MNHEY, CDR2 SVGAGI. Written as DNA, the CDR3 is TGTGCCAGCAGCCAACAGGGGGGAGACTACGAGCAGTACTTC. Translating it yields CASSQQGGDYEQYF.

The chain has TRBV5-1 and TRBJ2-1; 15 nucleotides line up with TRBD2. Germline V CDR1 and CDR2: SGHRS, YFSETQ. The V gene end was trimmed by 4 bases and the J gene end by 12 bases; junction bases not matched to a gene: 8. This CDR3 has 15 residues. As DNA, the CDR3 is TGCGCCAGCAGCAACCGGACTAGCGGGGGGGCCGCGCAGTTCTTC. Translation: CASSNRTSGGAAQFF.

This chain connects TRBV28 to TRBJ2-5, with D possibly called TRBD1 or TRBD2 (5 bases each). Trimming pared 6 bases from V and 2 bases from J, leaving 16 bases between. Looked up from germline, CDR1 is MDHEN and CDR2 is SYDVKM. The CDR3 runs to 15 residues. The CDR3: CASRLPGGWQETQYF. As DNA, the CDR3 is TGTGCCAGCAGGCTCCCTGGGGGATGGCAAGAGACCCAGTACTTC.

This clonotype was detected only once. This rearrangement joins TRBV7-2 to TRBJ1-1; the D is unclear. From germline, CDR1 is SGHTA and CDR2 FQGNSA. V lost 5 bases and J lost 2, with 9 bases in between. The CDR3 is 13 residues long. CDR3 amino acids: CASSEQTNTEAFF. As DNA, the CDR3 is TGTGCCAGCAGCGAGCAGACAAACACTGAAGCTTTCTTT.

The rearrangement joins TRBV3-1 to TRBJ1-2; D gene ambiguous. Germline V lookup: CDR1 LGHDT, CDR2 YNNKEL (reference sequence). This CDR3 comprises 12 residues. V lost 4 bases to trimming and J lost 5 bases, with 8 bases between them. The CDR3 loop is CASSLSQYGYTF. The CDR3 DNA is TGTGCCAGCAGCCTAAGCCAATATGGCTACACCTTC. Variable domain in full (rest from reference TRBV3-1 and TRBJ1-2): DTAVSQTPKYLVTQMGNDKSIKCEQNLGHDTMYWYKQDSKKFLKIMFSYNNKELIINETVPNRFSPKSPDKAHLNLHINSLELGDSAVYFCASSLSQYGYTFGSGTRLTVV.